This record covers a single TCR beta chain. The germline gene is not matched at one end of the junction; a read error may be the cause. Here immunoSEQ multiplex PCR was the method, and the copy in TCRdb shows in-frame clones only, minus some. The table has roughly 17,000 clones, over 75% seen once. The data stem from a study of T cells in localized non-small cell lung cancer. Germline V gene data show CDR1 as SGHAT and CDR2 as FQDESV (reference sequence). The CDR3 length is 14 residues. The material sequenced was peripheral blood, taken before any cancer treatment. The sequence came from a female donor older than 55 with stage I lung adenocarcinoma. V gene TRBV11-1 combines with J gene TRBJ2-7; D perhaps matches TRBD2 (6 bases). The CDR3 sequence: CASSLAYLSYEQYF. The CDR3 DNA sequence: TGTGCCAGCAGCCTAGCGTACCTCTCCTACGAGCAGTACTTC.